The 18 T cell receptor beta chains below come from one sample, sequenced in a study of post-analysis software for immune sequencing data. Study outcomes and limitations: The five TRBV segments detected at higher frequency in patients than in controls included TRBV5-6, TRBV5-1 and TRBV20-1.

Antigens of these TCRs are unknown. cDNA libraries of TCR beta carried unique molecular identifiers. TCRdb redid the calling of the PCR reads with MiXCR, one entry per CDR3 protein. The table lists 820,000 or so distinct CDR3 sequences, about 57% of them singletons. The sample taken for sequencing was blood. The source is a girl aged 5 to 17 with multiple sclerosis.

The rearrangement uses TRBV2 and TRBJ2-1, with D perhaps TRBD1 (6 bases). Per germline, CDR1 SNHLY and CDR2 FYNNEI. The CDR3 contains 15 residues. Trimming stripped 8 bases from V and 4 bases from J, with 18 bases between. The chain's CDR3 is CASGGRDSRYNEQFF. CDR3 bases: TGTGCCAGCGGGGGCCGCGACTCCCGATACAATGAGCAGTTCTTC.

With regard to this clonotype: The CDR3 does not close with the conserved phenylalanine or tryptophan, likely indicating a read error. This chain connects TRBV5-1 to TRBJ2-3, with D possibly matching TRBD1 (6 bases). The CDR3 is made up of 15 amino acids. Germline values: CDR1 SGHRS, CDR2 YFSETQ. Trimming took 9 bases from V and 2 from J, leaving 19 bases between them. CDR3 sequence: CATTLSGVLTDTQYL. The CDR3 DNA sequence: TGCGCCACTACGCTATCAGGGGTCCTCACAGATACGCAGTATTTG.

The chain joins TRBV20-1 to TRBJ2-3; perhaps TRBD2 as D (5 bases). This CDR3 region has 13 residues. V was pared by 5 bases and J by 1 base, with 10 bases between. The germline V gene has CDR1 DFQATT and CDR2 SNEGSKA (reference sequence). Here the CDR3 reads CSARVSGTDTQYF. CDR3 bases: TGCAGTGCTCGTGTTAGCGGCACAGATACGCAGTATTTT.

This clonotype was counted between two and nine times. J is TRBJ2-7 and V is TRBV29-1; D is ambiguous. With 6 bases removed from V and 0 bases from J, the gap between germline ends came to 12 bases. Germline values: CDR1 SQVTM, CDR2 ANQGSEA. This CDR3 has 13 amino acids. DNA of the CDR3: TGCAGCGTCCGGAACAGCGTCTCCTACGAGCAGTACTTC. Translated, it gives CSVRNSVSYEQYF.

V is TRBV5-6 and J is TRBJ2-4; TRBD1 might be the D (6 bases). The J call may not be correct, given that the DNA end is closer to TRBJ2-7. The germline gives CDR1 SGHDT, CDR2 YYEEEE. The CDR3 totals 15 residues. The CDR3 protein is CASSLANRASYEQYF. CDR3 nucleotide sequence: TGTGCCAGCAGCTTGGCCAACAGGGCTTCCTACGAGCAGTACTTC.

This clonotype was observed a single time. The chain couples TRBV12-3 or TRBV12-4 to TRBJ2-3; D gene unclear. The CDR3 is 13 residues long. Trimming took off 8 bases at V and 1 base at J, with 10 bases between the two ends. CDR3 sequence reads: CASVMWGTDTQYF. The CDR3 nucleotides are TGTGCCAGCGTCATGTGGGGCACAGATACGCAGTATTTT.

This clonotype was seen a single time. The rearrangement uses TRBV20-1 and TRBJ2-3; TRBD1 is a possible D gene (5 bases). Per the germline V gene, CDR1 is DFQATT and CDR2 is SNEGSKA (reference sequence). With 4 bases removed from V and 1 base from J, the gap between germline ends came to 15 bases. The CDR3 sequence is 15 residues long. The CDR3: CSAKIHRKRTDTQYF. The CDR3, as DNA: TGCAGTGCTAAGATCCACAGGAAACGCACAGATACGCAGTATTTT.

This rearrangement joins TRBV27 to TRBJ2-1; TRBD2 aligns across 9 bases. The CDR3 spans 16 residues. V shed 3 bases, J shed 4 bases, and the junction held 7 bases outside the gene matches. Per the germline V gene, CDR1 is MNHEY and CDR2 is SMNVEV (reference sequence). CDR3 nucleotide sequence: TGTGCCAGCAGTTTTCTTACTAGCGGGCCATACAATGAGCAGTTCTTC. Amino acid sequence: CASSFLTSGPYNEQFF.

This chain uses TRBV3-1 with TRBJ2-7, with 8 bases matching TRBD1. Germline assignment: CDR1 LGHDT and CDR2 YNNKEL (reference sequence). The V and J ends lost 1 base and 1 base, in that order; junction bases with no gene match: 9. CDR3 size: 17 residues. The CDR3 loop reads CASSQGTGTFASYEQYF. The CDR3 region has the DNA TGTGCCAGCAGCCAAGGGACAGGGACATTCGCATCCTACGAGCAGTACTTC.

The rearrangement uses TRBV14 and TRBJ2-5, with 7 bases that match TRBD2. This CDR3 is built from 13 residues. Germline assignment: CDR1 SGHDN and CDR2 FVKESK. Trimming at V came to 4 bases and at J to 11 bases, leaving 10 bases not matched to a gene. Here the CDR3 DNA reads TGTGCCAGCAGCCGGGACTATTACAATGAGCAGTACTTC. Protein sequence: CASSRDYYNEQYF.

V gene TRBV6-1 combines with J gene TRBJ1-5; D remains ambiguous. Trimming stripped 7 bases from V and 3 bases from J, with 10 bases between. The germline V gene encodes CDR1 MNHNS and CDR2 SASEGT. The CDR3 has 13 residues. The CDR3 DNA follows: TGTGCCAGCAAGACAACTAACAATCAGCCCCAGCATTTT. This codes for CASKTTNNQPQHF.

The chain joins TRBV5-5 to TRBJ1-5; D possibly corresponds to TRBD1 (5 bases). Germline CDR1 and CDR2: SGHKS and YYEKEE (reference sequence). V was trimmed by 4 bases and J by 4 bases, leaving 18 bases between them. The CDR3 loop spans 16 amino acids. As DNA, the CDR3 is TGTGCCAGCAGCCCCACCCGCTCAGGGCGAAATCAGCCCCAGCATTTT. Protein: CASSPTRSGRNQPQHF.

This chain's CDR3 is CASTPSTEETQYF. The CDR3 DNA reads as TGTGCTTCCACCCCTAGCACAGAAGAGACCCAGTACTTC. The rearrangement uses TRBV7-2 and TRBJ2-4, with D tentatively TRBD2 (5 bases). The last part of the DNA fits TRBJ2-5 better; the J call may be wrong. Germline V gene lookup returns CDR1 SGHTA and CDR2 FQGNSA. The CDR3 contains 13 residues.

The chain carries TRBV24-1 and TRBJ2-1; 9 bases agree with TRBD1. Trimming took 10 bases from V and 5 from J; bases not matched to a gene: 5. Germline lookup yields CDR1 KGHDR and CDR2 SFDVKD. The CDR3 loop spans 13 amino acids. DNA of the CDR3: TGTGCCACGACAGGGGGATTAGACAATGAGCAGTTCTTC. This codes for CATTGGLDNEQFF.

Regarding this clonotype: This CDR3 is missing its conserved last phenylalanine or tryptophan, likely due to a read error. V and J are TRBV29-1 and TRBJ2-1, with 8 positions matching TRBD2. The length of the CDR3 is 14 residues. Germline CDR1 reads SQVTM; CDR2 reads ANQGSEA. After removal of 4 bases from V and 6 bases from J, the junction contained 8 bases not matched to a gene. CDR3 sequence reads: CSVVPGLAPNEQFL. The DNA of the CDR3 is TGCAGCGTTGTCCCCGGACTAGCCCCCAATGAGCAGTTCCTC.

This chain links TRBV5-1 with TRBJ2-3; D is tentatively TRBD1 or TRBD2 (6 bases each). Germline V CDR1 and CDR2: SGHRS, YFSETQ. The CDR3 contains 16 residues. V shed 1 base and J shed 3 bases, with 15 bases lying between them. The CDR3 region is CASSLSGLGGTDTQYF. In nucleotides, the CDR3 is TGCGCCAGCAGCTTGTCCGGATTAGGGGGGACAGATACGCAGTATTTT.

The CDR3 spells CASSDGEYGYTF. The DNA for the CDR3 is TGCGCCAGCAGCGACGGAGAGTATGGCTACACCTTC. V usage is TRBV10-1 and J usage is TRBJ1-2, with D hard to call. In germline, CDR1 is WNHNN, CDR2 SYGVQD (reference sequence). V was clipped by 6 bases and J by 5 bases, with 10 bases between them. The CDR3 extends over 12 amino acids.

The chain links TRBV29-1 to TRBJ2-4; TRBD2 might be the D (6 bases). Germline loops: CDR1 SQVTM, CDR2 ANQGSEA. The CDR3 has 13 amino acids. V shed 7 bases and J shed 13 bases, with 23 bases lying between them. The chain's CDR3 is CSAGWGDSLVQYF. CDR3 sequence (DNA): TGCAGCGCCGGATGGGGGGATTCCCTTGTGCAGTACTTC.